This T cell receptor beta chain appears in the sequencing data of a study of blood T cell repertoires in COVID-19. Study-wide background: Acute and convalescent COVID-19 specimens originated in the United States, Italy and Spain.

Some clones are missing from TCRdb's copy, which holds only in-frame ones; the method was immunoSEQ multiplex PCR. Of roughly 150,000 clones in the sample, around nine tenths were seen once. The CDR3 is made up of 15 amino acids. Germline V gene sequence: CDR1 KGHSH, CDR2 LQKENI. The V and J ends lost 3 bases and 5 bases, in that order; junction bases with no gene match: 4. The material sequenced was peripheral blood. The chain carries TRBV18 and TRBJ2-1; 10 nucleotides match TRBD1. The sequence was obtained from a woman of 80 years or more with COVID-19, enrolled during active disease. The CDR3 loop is CASSPRTGGNNEQFF. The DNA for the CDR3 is TGTGCCAGCTCACCCAGGACAGGGGGGAACAATGAGCAGTTCTTC.